The 5 T cell receptor beta chains in this list originate from one sample, sequenced in a study of blood T cell repertoires in COVID-19. Sequencing was performed with immunoSEQ multiplex PCR; in TCRdb, only in-frame clones are kept and a portion is missing. There are some 77,000 clones in the sample; 90% occur only once, and 4.3% lies in the top ten. The source material was peripheral blood. These receptors came from a woman aged 80 or over with active or convalescent COVID-19.

The chain combines TRBV7-6 with TRBJ2-7, with a possible D match to TRBD1 (5 bases). CDR1 and CDR2 from the germline V gene are SGHVS and FNYEAQ. The ends were cut back, 1 base at V and 0 bases at J, with 10 bases in the middle. This CDR3 is 15 amino acids long. The CDR3 is CASSLGAGHSYEQYF. In nucleotides, the CDR3 is TGTGCCAGCAGCTTAGGGGCAGGGCACTCCTACGAGCAGTACTTC.

The chain carries TRBV28 and TRBJ1-1; TRBD1 matches 10 bases. The CDR3 is 16 amino acids. V dropped 7 bases and J dropped 5; count of bases not matched to a gene: 13. Looked up from germline, CDR1 is MDHEN and CDR2 is SYDVKM. CDR3 sequence reads: CASTGTGVLGGTEAFF. In DNA, the CDR3 is TGTGCCAGCACCGGGACAGGGGTACTCGGTGGGACTGAAGCTTTCTTT.

In nucleotides, the CDR3 is TGTGCCAGCAGCGCAGCCAGACTAGCGGATACGCAGTATTTT. It codes for CASSAARLADTQYF. The V and J genes are TRBV9 and TRBJ2-3; 8 nucleotides match TRBD2. CDR3 length: 14 residues. V was pared by 3 bases and J by 6 bases, with 6 bases of the junction left unmatched. In germline, CDR1 is SGDLS, CDR2 YYNGEE.

The table lists this clone with a count of one. This chain joins TRBV7-2 and TRBJ2-7; 7 positions agree with TRBD1. J was trimmed by 3 bases and V by 5 bases; bases with no gene match: 13. This CDR3 is built from 16 residues. Germline loops: CDR1 SGHTA, CDR2 FQGNSA. This CDR3 reads CASSRETGTAYYEQYF. The CDR3 DNA sequence: TGTGCCAGCAGCCGTGAGACCGGGACAGCCTACTACGAGCAGTACTTC.

The genes are TRBV7-2 and TRBJ2-3, with 7 bases lining up with TRBD1. CDR3 length: 16 residues. CDR1 and CDR2 from the germline V gene are SGHTA and FQGNSA. Trimming took 5 bases from V and 0 from J; bases not matched to a gene: 8. The CDR3 region is CASSPGQVFSTDTQYF. The CDR3 DNA reads TGTGCCAGCAGCCCTGGACAGGTCTTTAGCACAGATACGCAGTATTTT.